Reported below is one T cell receptor (beta chain). CDR1 and CDR2 (germline): LNHDA, SQIVND (reference sequence). With 7 bases clipped from V and 4 bases from J, the junction kept 4 bases outside the gene matches. This CDR3 has 13 residues. Generated by immunoSEQ multiplex PCR, the TCRdb table keeps only in-frame clones and is missing some. Among tens of thousands of clones listed, 75% to 90% were seen once. The entry originates in a study of PD-1 blockade in classical Hodgkin lymphoma. Study as a whole: Administration of nivolumab to patients was at 3 mg/kg intravenously every 2 weeks.

This sample's time point: cycle 4 day 1 (C4D1), after less than 7 weeks of nivolumab. Exposure to brentuximab vedotin varied, and each patient had relapsed following autologous stem cell transplantation. Magnetic negative selection purified CD4+ T cells from thawed PBMCs. The J gene is TRBJ1-3, the V gene TRBV19, with TRBD1 matching over 7 bases. The clonotype comes from a human donor with classical Hodgkin lymphoma. The specimen comprised CD4+ T cells from blood, sampled before the fourth cycle of nivolumab. Here the CDR3 DNA reads TGTGCCAGTATGGGGACAGAGGGAAACACCATATATTTT. It specifies CASMGTEGNTIYF.